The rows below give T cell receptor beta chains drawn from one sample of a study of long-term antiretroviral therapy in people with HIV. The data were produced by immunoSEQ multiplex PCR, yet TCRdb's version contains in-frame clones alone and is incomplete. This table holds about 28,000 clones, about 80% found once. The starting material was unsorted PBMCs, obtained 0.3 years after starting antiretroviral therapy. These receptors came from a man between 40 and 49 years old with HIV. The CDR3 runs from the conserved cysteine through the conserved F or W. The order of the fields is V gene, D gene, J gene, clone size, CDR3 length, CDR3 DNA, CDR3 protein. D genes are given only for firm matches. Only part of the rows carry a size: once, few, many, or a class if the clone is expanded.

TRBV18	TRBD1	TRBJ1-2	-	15	TGTGCCAGCTCACGGGAGGGGGCAGCTAACTATGGCTACACCTTC	CASSREGAANYGYTF
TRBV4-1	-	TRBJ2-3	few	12	TGCGCCAGCAGCCAAGATGGGGACACGCAGTATTTT	CASSQDGDTQYF
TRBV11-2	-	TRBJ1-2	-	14	TGTGCCAGCAGCTCCTCACAGGGATACTATGGCTACACCTTC	CASSSSQGYYGYTF
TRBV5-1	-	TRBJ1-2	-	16	TGCGCCAGCAGCTTGATCTCTCGGGCATCGAGGGAAGGCTACACCTTC	CASSLISRASREGYTF
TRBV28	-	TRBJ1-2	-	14	TGTGCCAGCAGTTCCAGATCGGAGGGGTATGGCTACACCTTC	CASSSRSEGYGYTF
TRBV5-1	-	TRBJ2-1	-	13	TGCGCCAGCAGCTTGGATCCCGACAATGAGCAGTTCTTC	CASSLDPDNEQFF
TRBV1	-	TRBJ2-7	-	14	TGCACCAGCAGCCAAATGGCGTCCCGCTACGAGCAGTACTTC	CTSSQMASRYEQYF
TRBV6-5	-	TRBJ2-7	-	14	TGTGCCAGCAGTTACGGACTCGGCCCCTACGAGCAGTACTTC	CASSYGLGPYEQYF
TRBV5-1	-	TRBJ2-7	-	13	TGCGCCAGCAGCTGGGTAGCGAACTACGAGCAGTACTTC	CASSWVANYEQYF
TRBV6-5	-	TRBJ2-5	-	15	TGTGCCAGCAGTTACTCGATAGGTACCCAAGAGACCCAGTACTTC	CASSYSIGTQETQYF
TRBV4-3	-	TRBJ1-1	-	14	TGCGCCAGCAGCCTGGAGAGGTCAAGGACTGAAGCTTTCTTT	CASSLERSRTEAFF
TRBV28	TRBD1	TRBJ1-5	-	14	TGTGCCAGCAGTTTTCGGCAGGGGGACCAGCCCCAGCATTTT	CASSFRQGDQPQHF
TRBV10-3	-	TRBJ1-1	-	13	TGTGCCATCAGTGAGTCGGAGGGAGCTGAAGCTTTCTTT	CAISESEGAEAFF
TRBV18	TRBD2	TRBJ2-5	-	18	TGTGCCAGCTCACCTTCCGGACTAGCGGGGGGCCGGGGAGAGACCCAGTACTTC	CASSPSGLAGGRGETQYF
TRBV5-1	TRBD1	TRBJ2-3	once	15	TGCGCCAGCAGCTTACGGACAGGGGGCACAGATACGCAGTATTTT	CASSLRTGGTDTQYF
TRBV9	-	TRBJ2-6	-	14	TGTGCCAGCAGCGGGGTGACAGGGGCCAACGTCCTGACTTTC	CASSGVTGANVLTF
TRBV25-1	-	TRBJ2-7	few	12	TGTGCCAGCAGTGAAAGCAGCTACGAGCAGTACTTC	CASSESSYEQYF
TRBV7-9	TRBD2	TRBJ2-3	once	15	TGTGCCAGCAGCTACGGACTAGCCTTGACAGATACGCAGTATTTT	CASSYGLALTDTQYF
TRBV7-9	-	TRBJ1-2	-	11	TGTGCCAGCAGCGAAATAAAGGGTGGCACCTTC	CASSEIKGGTF
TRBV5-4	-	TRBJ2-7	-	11	TGTGCCAGCAGCTTGAGGAACGAGCAGTACTTC	CASSLRNEQYF
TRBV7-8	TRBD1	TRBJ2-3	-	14	TGTGCCAGCAGCATCCGACAGGGCCCAGATACGCAGTATTTT	CASSIRQGPDTQYF
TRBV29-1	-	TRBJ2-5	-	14	TGCAGCGTTGAAGAGTGGACGAGACAAGAGACCCAGTACTTC	CSVEEWTRQETQYF
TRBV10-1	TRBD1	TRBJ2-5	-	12	TGCGCCAGCAGTAGGGGGCAAAAGACCCAGTACTTC	CASSRGQKTQYF
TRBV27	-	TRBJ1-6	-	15	TGTGCCAGCACCTTGATAGGGGTTAAGGATTCACCCCTCCACTTT	CASTLIGVKDSPLHF
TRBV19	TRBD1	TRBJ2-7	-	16	TGTGCCAGTAGTATCTCCCCGATTGGACAGGTGGCCGAGCAGTACTTC	CASSISPIGQVAEQYF
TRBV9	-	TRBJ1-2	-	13	TGTGCCAGCAGCGTAGTCTCCGGGGATGGCTACACCTTC	CASSVVSGDGYTF
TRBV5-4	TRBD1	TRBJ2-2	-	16	TGTGCCAGCAGCCCTATTGGACAGGGGAGAACCGGGGAGCTGTTTTTT	CASSPIGQGRTGELFF